This T cell receptor (beta chain) derives from a study of metastatic and nonmetastatic thyroid tumors (dated by TCRdb to between 2020 and 2021). For context, the study as a whole: The researchers compared repertoires between peripheral blood samples and tumor or nodule tissue samples from patients with malignant or benign thyroid disease.

Concerning this clone: It has no known antigen specificity. Base qualities are not recorded, but no much larger clone differs from it by a single base.

Before undergoing thyroid surgery, none of the patients had been given any kind of treatment. Using T-cell receptor beta sequencing, the researchers looked back retrospectively at clinical samples from patients, gathered between about 2011 and 2019. What the work shows at the level of the full study, not this receptor alone: In both blood and tumor samples, malignant tumors were reported to have significantly higher TCR beta diversity than benign nodules.

The library came from PCR. Sequencer: Illumina HiSeq 4000. The TCR beta-chain CDR3 region of each patient was profiled by high-throughput sequencing. The original methods were these. Drawing on CDR3 differences between clinicopathological groups, the researchers built a classifier meant to tell apart patients with distant-metastatic papillary thyroid cancer. Repertoire diversity was assessed with the Shannon index, and tumor-blood repertoire similarity with the Morisita-Horn index. TCRdb ran its own pipeline on the public reads, namely fastp trimming at Q25 and MiXCR clone calling, and kept in-frame beta chains. TCRdb's processing, not the authors' own work, is the source of the V and J calls. Across this sample there are approximately 21,000 clones, with approximately 28% seen only once. The ten largest clones represent 13% to 15% of the sample. Trimming takes 5 bases off V and 6 bases off J; junction bases not matched to a gene: 10. There are 15 amino acids in the CDR3, from cysteine to phenylalanine inclusive. Of the read, only the CDR3 DNA is kept; its 45 bases are in frame from base 1. The germline V gene gives CDR1 as MDHEN and CDR2 as SYDVKM.

This TCR came from a male donor with papillary thyroid cancer or a benign thyroid nodule (not recorded which). Some clones in this sample may be carry-over from other donors' samples. Rearrangement joined TRBV28 to TRBJ2-5; 9 central nucleotides agree with TRBD2. Sequenced sample: tumor tissue. This receptor carries the CDR3 CASSRTGAGGQTQYF. The DNA sequence is given as TGTGCCAGCAGTCGTACAGGGGCGGGAGGGCAGACCCAGTACTTC.